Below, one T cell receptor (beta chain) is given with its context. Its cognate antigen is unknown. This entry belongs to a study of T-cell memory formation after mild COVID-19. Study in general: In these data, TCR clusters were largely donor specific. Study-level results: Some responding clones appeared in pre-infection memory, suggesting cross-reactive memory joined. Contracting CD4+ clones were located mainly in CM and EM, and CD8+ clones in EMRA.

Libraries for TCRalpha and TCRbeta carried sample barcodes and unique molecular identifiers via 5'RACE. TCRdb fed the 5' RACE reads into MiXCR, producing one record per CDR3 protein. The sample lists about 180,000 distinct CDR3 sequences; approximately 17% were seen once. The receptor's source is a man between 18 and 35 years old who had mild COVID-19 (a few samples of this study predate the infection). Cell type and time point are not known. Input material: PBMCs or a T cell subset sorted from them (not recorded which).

The CDR3, as DNA: TGTGCCAGCAGCCTGAGCGCGGCGAACACTGAAGCTTTCTTT. Translating it yields CASSLSAANTEAFF. The J gene is TRBJ1-1, the V gene TRBV11-2; no definite D call. V lost 5 bases to trimming and J lost 1 base, with 11 bases between them. This CDR3 spans 14 amino acids. Germline CDR1 SGHAT, CDR2 FQNNGV.